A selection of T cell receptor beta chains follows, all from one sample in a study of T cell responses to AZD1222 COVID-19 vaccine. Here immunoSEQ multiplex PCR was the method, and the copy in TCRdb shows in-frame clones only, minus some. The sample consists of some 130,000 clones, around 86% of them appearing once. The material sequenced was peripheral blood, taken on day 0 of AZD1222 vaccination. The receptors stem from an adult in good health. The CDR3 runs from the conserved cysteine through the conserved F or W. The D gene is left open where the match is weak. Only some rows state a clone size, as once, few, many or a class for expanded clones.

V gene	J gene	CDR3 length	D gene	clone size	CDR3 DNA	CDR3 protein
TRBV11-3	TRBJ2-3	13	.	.	TGTGCCAGCAGCTTGACTGGAGGGGATACGCAGTATTTT	CASSLTGGDTQYF
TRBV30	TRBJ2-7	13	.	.	TGTGCCTGGGCGCCCACAGGTCCCTACGAGCAGTACTTC	CAWAPTGPYEQYF
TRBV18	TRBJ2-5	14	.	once	TGTGCCAGCCTCACCGGCCGGGACCAAGAGACCCAGTACTTC	CASLTGRDQETQYF
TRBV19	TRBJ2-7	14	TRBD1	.	TGTGCCAGTAGTTTGACCGGGACAGGGCCCGAGCAGTACTTC	CASSLTGTGPEQYF
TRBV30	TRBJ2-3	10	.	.	TGTGCCTGCCTACAGGGTAGTGGTTCTTTT	CACLQGSGSF
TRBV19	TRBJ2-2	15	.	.	TGTGCCAGTAGTATAGAGCGGAAGAACACCGGGGAGCTGTTTTTT	CASSIERKNTGELFF
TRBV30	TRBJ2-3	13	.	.	TGTGCCTGTAACTCGCGCGGCGCGGATACGCAGTATTTT	CACNSRGADTQYF
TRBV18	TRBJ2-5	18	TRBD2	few	TGTGCCAGCTCACCACAGAGGCCGGGACTAGCGGGTAAAGAGACCCAGTACTTC	CASSPQRPGLAGKETQYF
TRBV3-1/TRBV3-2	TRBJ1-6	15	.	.	TGTGCCAGCAGCCCCTCCGCAGGGGTAGAGTCACCCCTCCACTTT	CASSPSAGVESPLHF
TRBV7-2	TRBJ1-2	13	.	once	TGTGCCAGCAGCTTCGCCCGCCTTGGGGGCTACACCTTC	CASSFARLGGYTF
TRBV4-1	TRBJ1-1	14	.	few	TGCGCCAGCAGCCAAGGGGGTACACACACTGAAGCTTTCTTT	CASSQGGTHTEAFF
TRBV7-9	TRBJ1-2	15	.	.	TGTGCCAGCAGCGCTGGGGGCAGTGGCGGACGTGGCTACACCTTC	CASSAGGSGGRGYTF
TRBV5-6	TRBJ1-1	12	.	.	TGTGCCAGCAGCTTGACAAACACTGAAGCTTTCTTT	CASSLTNTEAFF
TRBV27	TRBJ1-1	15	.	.	TGTGCCAGCAGTCGAGGGGGGCTCATGAACACTGAAGCTTTCTTT	CASSRGGLMNTEAFF
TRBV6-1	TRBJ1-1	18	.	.	TGTGCCAGCAGTGAAGCGGCCGGGTCCCAGGCCCGGTACACTGAAGCTTTCTTT	CASSEAAGSQARYTEAFF
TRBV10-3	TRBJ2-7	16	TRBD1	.	TGTGCCATCAGTGAAACATCAAGACAGGGGGCCTACGAGCAGTACTTC	CAISETSRQGAYEQYF
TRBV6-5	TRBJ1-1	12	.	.	TGTGCCAGCAGTTACCGTCAGCCTGAAGCTTTCTTT	CASSYRQPEAFF
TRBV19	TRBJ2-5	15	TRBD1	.	TGTGCCAGTAGTATTGTGGGACAGGGACGGGAGACCCAGTACTTC	CASSIVGQGRETQYF
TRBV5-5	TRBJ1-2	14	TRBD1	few	TGTGCCAGCAACCAGGGGGCGGAAAACTATGGCTACACCTTC	CASNQGAENYGYTF
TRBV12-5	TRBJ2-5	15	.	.	TGTGCTAGTGGCAACACCGGGACAACGCAAGAGACCCAGTACTTC	CASGNTGTTQETQYF
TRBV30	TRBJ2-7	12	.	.	TGTGCCTGGGCTTCCGGAACCTACGAGCAGTACTTC	CAWASGTYEQYF
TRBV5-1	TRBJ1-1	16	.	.	TGCGCCAGCAGCTGGAACCGGGACGGACAGAACACTGAAGCTTTCTTT	CASSWNRDGQNTEAFF
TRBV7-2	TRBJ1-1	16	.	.	TGTGCCAGCAGCTTTTGGGTCAAAGTAATGAACACTGAAGCTTTCTTT	CASSFWVKVMNTEAFF
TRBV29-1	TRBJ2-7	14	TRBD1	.	TGCAGCGAAGGGACAGGGAGTCTTGGTGTCGAGCAGTACTTC	CSEGTGSLGVEQYF
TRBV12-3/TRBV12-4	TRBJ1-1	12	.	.	TGTGCCAGCAGTTTAGGTCAGACGGGGGTGATCTTT	CASSLGQTGVIF
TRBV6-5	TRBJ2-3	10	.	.	TGTGCCAGCACGGGGGATACGCAGTATTTT	CASTGDTQYF
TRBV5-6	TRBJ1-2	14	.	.	TGTGCCAGCAGCTTAAGGGCAGCTAACTATGGCTACACCTTC	CASSLRAANYGYTF
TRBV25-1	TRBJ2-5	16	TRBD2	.	TGTGCCAGCAGTGAGGTCAGCGGGGGGTACCAAGAGACCCAGTACTTC	CASSEVSGGYQETQYF
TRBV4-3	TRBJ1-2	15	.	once	TGCGCCAGCAGCCAAGATGGGGGCAATAACTATGGCTACACCTTC	CASSQDGGNNYGYTF
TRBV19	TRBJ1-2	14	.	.	TGTGCCAGTAGTCGACCGGGGACACCATATGGCTACACCTTC	CASSRPGTPYGYTF
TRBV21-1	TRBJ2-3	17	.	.	TGTGCCAGCAGCAAAGGGACGGCGAGACTAGGGAGGGATACGCAGTATTTT	CASSKGTARLGRDTQYF
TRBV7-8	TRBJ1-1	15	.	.	TGTGCCAGCAGCTCAAGACCGGGACAAAACACTGAAGCTTTCTTT	CASSSRPGQNTEAFF
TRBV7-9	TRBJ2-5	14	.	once	TGTGCCAGCAGCCCGGACAGAGATCAAGAGACCCAGTACTTC	CASSPDRDQETQYF
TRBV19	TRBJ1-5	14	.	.	TGTGCCAGTAGTATAGGGGTAAGCAATCAGCCCCAGCATTTT	CASSIGVSNQPQHF
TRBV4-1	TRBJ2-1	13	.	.	TGCGCCAGCAGCCAACTAGAGGGTGGGGAGCAGTTCTTC	CASSQLEGGEQFF
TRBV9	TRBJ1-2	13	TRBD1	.	TGTGCCAGCAGCTCAACAGGGGTATATGGCTACACCTTC	CASSSTGVYGYTF
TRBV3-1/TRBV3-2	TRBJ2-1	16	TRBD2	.	TGTGCCAGCAGCCGAGGGCCGGGGGGGGCCTACAATGAGCAGTTCTTC	CASSRGPGGAYNEQFF
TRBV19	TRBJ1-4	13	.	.	TGTGCCAGTTCCAGGAACGCTAATGAAAAACTGTTTTTT	CASSRNANEKLFF
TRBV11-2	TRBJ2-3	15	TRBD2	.	TGTGCCAGCAGCTTAGTCGGGGGGGCCCTCGATACGCAGTATTTT	CASSLVGGALDTQYF
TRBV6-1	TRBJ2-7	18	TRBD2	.	TGTGCCAGCAGTGAAGCCCACGGTAGCGGGGGTATCTACTACGAGCAGTACTTC	CASSEAHGSGGIYYEQYF
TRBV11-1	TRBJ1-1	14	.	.	TGTGCCAGCAGCTTCACGGCTCTGAACACTGAAGCTTTCTTT	CASSFTALNTEAFF
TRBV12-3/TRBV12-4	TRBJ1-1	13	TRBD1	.	TGTGCCAGCAGCCCACCGACAGGGGTTGAAGCTTTCTTT	CASSPPTGVEAFF
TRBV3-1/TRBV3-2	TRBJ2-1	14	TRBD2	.	TGTGCCAGCAGCCGTAGCGGGGGGGTCAATGAGCAGTTCTTC	CASSRSGGVNEQFF
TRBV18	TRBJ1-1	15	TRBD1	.	TGTGCCAGCTCCCCCCCCGGCAGGGGGGCTACTGAAGCTTTCTTT	CASSPPGRGATEAFF
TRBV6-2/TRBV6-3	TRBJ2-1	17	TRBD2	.	TGTGCCAGCAGTTACCCATTGGGGGGGGGAGTTTACAATGAGCAGTTCTTC	CASSYPLGGGVYNEQFF